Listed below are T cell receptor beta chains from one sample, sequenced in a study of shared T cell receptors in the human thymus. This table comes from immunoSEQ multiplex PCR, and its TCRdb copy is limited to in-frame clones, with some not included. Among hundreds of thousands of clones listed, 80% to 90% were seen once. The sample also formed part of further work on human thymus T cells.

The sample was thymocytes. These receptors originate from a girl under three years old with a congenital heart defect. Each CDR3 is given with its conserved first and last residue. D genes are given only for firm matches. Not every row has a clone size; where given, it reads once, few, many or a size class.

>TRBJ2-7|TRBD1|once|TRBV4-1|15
CASSQEGQGFYEQYF
TGCGCCAGCAGCCAAGAAGGACAGGGATTCTACGAGCAGTACTTC
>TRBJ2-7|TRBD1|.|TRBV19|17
CASSAQGLRLPPYEQYF
TGTGCCAGTAGTGCACAGGGGCTCCGGCTCCCTCCCTACGAGCAGTACTTC
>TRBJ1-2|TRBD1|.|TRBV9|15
CASSVEGTGTYGYTF
TGTGCCAGCAGCGTAGAAGGGACAGGGACCTATGGCTACACCTTC
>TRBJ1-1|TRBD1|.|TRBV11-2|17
CASSLEAAGTGGCEAFF
TGTGCCAGCAGCTTAGAGGCGGCCGGGACAGGGGGCTGTGAAGCTTTCTTT
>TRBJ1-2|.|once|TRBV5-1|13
CASSLLGGDGYTF
TGCGCCAGCAGCTTGTTGGGGGGGGATGGCTACACCTTC
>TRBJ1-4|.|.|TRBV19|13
CASKQEPAEKLFF
TGTGCCAGCAAACAGGAACCAGCGGAAAAACTGTTTTTT
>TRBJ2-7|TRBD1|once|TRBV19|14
CASSTRDSWDEQYF
TGTGCCAGTAGTACCAGGGACAGCTGGGACGAGCAGTACTTC
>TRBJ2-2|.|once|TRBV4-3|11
CASTGGGELFF
TGCGCCAGCACAGGTGGCGGGGAGCTGTTTTTT
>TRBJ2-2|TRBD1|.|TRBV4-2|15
CASSQDRENTGELFF
TGTGCCAGCAGCCAGGACAGGGAAAACACCGGGGAGCTGTTTTTT
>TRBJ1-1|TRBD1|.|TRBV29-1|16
CSVTRVPGQGWTEAFF
TGCAGCGTAACGCGAGTCCCGGGACAGGGTTGGACTGAAGCTTTCTTT
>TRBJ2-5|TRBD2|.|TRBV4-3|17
CASSPGIAGGPVKTQYF
TGCGCCAGCAGCCCAGGAATAGCGGGGGGGCCGGTAAAGACCCAGTACTTC
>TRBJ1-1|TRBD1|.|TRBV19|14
CASSPRTGSTEAFF
TGTGCCAGTAGTCCCCGGACAGGGAGCACTGAAGCTTTCTTT
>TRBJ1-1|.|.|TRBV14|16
CASSQDGELRNTEAFF
TGTGCCAGCAGCCAAGACGGGGAATTACGCAACACTGAAGCTTTCTTT
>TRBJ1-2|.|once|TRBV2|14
CASLYLGMSDGYTF
TGTGCCAGTCTCTACCTCGGGATGAGTGATGGCTACACCTTC
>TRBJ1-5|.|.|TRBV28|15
CASSFGGEAYQPQHF
TGTGCCAGCAGTTTTGGGGGGGAAGCGTATCAGCCCCAGCATTTT
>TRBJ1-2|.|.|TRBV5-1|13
CASSLVGANGYTF
TGCGCCAGCAGCTTGGTAGGGGCCAATGGCTACACCTTC
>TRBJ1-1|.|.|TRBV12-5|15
CASGFWGQGNTEAFF
TGTGCTAGTGGTTTTTGGGGCCAAGGGAACACTGAAGCTTTCTTT
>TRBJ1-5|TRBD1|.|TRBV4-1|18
CASSQDPDRGRSNQPQHF
TGCGCCAGCAGCCAAGATCCGGACAGGGGTAGGAGCAATCAGCCCCAGCATTTT
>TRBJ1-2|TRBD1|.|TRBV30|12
CAWEQGRHGYTF
TGTGCCTGGGAACAGGGGCGCCATGGCTACACCTTC
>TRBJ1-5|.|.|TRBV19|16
CASSIDGLHSNQPQHF
TGTGCCAGTAGTATAGATGGACTGCATAGCAATCAGCCCCAGCATTTT
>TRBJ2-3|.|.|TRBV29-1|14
CSLRSFGGTDTQYF
TGCAGCCTTCGGTCATTCGGGGGAACGGATACGCAGTATTTT
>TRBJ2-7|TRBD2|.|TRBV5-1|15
CASSAEGRASYEQYF
TGCGCCAGCAGCGCCGAGGGGAGGGCTTCCTACGAGCAGTACTTC
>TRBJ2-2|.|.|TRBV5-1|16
CASSPTSTENTGELFF
TGCGCCAGCAGCCCTACCTCGACAGAAAACACCGGGGAGCTGTTTTTT
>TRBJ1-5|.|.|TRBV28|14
CASSFRGGNQPQHF
TGTGCCAGCAGTTTTCGGGGGGGCAATCAGCCCCAGCATTTT
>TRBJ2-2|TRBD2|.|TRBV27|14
CASQRGPNTGELFF
TGTGCCAGCCAGCGGGGGCCGAACACCGGGGAGCTGTTTTTT
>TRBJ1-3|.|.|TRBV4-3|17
CASSPSEAYLSGNTIYF
TGCGCCAGCAGCCCTAGTGAGGCTTACCTCTCTGGAAACACCATATATTTT
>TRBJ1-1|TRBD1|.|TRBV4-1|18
CASRSPGTGNSRNTEAFF
TGCGCCAGCAGGTCGCCGGGGACAGGGAATTCTAGGAACACTGAAGCTTTCTTT
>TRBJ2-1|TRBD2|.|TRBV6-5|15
CASRAGESSYNEQFF
TGTGCCAGCAGGGCGGGGGAAAGCTCCTACAATGAGCAGTTCTTC
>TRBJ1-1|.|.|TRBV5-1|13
CASSLALEAEAFF
TGCGCCAGCAGCTTGGCCTTGGAGGCTGAAGCTTTCTTT
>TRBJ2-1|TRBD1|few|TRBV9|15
CASSPRTGKDNEQFF
TGTGCCAGCAGCCCGCGGACAGGGAAAGACAATGAGCAGTTCTTC
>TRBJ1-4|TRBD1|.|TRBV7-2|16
CASSSHGQGISEKLFF
TGTGCCAGCAGCTCCCATGGACAGGGGATAAGCGAAAAACTGTTTTTT
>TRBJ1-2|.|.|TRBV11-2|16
CASRALGASSFYGYTF
TGTGCCAGCAGGGCGCTTGGGGCGTCCTCCTTCTATGGCTACACCTTC
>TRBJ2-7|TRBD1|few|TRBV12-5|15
CASEPGQGVSYEQYF
TGTGCTAGTGAACCGGGACAGGGGGTTTCCTACGAGCAGTACTTC
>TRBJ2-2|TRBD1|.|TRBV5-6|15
CASSQGAADTGELFF
TGTGCCAGCAGCCAGGGGGCGGCGGACACCGGGGAGCTGTTTTTT
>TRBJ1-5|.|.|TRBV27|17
CASRSYRDTNSNQPQHF
TGTGCCAGCAGGTCCTACCGGGACACCAATAGCAATCAGCCCCAGCATTTT
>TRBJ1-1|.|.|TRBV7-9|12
CASSQQGTEAFF
TGTGCCAGCAGCCAGCAGGGCACTGAAGCTTTCTTT
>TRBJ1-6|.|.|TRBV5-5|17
CASSPGRGSSYNSPLHF
TGTGCCAGCAGCCCAGGTAGGGGGAGCTCCTATAATTCACCCCTCCACTTT
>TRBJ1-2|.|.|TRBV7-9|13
CASSSPGAPLLTF
TGTGCCAGCAGCTCCCCAGGGGCCCCGCTTCTCACCTTC
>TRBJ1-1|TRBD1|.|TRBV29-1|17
CSVEVQGGSLLNTEAFF
TGCAGCGTTGAAGTCCAGGGGGGTTCCCTCTTGAACACTGAAGCTTTCTTT
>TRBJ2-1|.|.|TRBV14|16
CASSHLFRQTDNEQFF
TGTGCCAGCAGCCATCTATTCCGGCAGACAGACAATGAGCAGTTCTTC
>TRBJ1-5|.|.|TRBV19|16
CASKGGGTLSNQPQHF
TGTGCCAGTAAAGGGGGGGGCACACTTAGCAATCAGCCCCAGCATTTT
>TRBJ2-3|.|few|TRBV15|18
CATSRGPSEAGGTDTQYF
TGTGCCACCAGCAGAGGTCCCTCCGAGGCAGGGGGCACAGATACGCAGTATTTT
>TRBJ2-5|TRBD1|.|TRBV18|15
CASSLTGIPGETQYF
TGTGCCAGCTCGCTGACAGGGATCCCAGGGGAGACCCAGTACTTC
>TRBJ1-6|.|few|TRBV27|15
CASRPEQGRNSPLHF
TGTGCCAGCAGACCGGAACAGGGTCGGAATTCACCCCTCCACTTT
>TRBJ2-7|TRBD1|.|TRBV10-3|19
CAIKPGQGVPTGPPDEQYF
TGTGCCATTAAACCGGGACAGGGAGTTCCTACGGGGCCCCCGGACGAGCAGTACTTC
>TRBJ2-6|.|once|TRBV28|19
CASSHPGGGPRRGANVLTF
TGTGCCAGCAGTCACCCTGGGGGGGGCCCCAGAAGGGGGGCCAACGTCCTGACTTTC
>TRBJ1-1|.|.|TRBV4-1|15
CASSQGTASNTEAFF
TGCGCCAGCAGCCAAGGGACAGCCTCGAACACTGAAGCTTTCTTT
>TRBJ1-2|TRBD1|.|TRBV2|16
CASRYIDRAPNYGYTF
TGTGCCAGCAGATATATCGACAGGGCCCCTAACTATGGCTACACCTTC
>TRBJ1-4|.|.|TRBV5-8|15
CASSCEGRDNEKLFF
TGTGCCAGCAGCTGTGAGGGGAGGGATAATGAAAAACTGTTTTTT
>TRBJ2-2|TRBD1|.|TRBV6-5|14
CASSLQGDTGELFF
TGTGCCAGCAGCCTTCAGGGGGACACCGGGGAGCTGTTTTTT
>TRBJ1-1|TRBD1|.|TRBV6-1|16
CASSGGQGVMNTEAFF
TGTGCCAGCAGTGGGGGACAGGGGGTGATGAACACTGAAGCTTTCTTT
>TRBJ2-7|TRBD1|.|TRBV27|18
CASSPRQGRNLASYEQYF
TGTGCCAGCAGTCCAAGACAGGGAAGAAATCTAGCCTCCTACGAGCAGTACTTC